This T cell receptor beta chain was documented in a study of monozygotic twins with inflammatory bowel disease. General study findings and limits: What may have added variability to patient repertoires is that immunosuppressive treatments differed. T cell subtypes that differed could not be told apart. Among IBD patients, TCRbeta diversity (inverse Simpson) was lower than in healthy co-twins.

Unfractionated whole blood yielded total RNA, and T cells were not sorted. Germline V gene data show CDR1 as LNHNV and CDR2 as YYDKDF (reference sequence). This CDR3 spans 15 amino acids. TCRdb re-called the 5' RACE reads and catalogs CDR3 proteins one per entry, DNA excluded. The data include around 410,000 distinct CDR3 sequences; the top ten clones carry approximately 2.3%. On this clonotype: Its antigen remains unidentified.

V usage is TRBV15 and J usage is TRBJ2-1; the D call from TCRdb, TRBD2, cannot be confirmed without DNA. Sequencing was done on a sample of blood. The source of this sequence is a human donor with ulcerative colitis or Crohn's disease, or a healthy co-twin of an affected twin (not recorded which). CDR3 sequence: CATISGGGYYNEQFF.